This TCR beta chain was sequenced during a study of T cell responses to AZD1222 COVID-19 vaccine. As for the study in general: Whether given at about 4 or about 12 weeks, second doses were pooled.

Study-wide results and caveats: Spike-specific TCR breadth and depth rose after two AZD1222 doses. Spike was spanned by vaccine-associated CD4 TCRs, which were dominant at 160-218 and 743-854. The study sampled repertoires only after the peak T cell response.

With respect to this clone: Its specificity is unknown.

CDR3 size: 13 residues. V lost 6 bases, J lost 0 bases, and 9 bases lay in between. The germline V gene has CDR1 MNHEY and CDR2 SVGAGI. Profiling relied on immunoSEQ multiplex PCR, and the TCRdb table lists in-frame clones only, not all of them. The sample has approximately 190,000 clones, around 92% seen once; the top ten hold 1% to 1.5%. Here the sequenced sample was peripheral blood, taken on day 0 of AZD1222 vaccination. V is TRBV6-5 and J is TRBJ2-7, with D perhaps TRBD1 (5 bases). The clonotype comes from an adult in good health. CDR3 coding DNA: TGTGCCAGCAGCCTGACAGTCTCCTACGAGCAGTACTTC. Translated, it gives CASSLTVSYEQYF.